The 18 T cell receptor beta chains below come from one sample, sequenced in a study of shared clonotypes between healthy human individuals. The protocol was immunoSEQ multiplex PCR, while the TCRdb copy is restricted to in-frame clones and leaves out a portion. This table holds more than 2 million clones, 85% to 95% found once. Sequenced: naive CD4+ T cells sorted from blood. The subset is: CD45RA+ positively selected. The source of these receptors is a man younger than 30 in good health.

The chain uses TRBV18 and TRBJ1-6; no definite D call. The CDR3 spans 18 residues. Germline V lookup: CDR1 KGHSH, CDR2 LQKENI. Deletions cut 1 base from V and 0 bases from J, with 13 bases between. DNA for the CDR3: TGTGCCAGCTCACCACAGCAGGTTCTGAGCTCCTATAATTCACCCCTCCACTTT. Residues: CASSPQQVLSSYNSPLHF.

A remark on this clone: In the same sample, other DNA sequences code for this CDR3. The V gene is TRBV11-3, the J gene TRBJ2-7; no clear D gene. The germline gives CDR1 SGHNT, CDR2 YENEEA. CDR3 length: 12 residues. Trimming removed 5 bases from V and 4 bases from J, with 9 bases in between. The CDR3 here is CASSLNSYEQYF. The CDR3 DNA follows: TGTGCCAGCAGCCTGAACAGTTACGAGCAGTACTTC.

V usage is TRBV6-5 and J usage is TRBJ1-1; 10 positions agree with TRBD1. This CDR3 spans 13 amino acids. V trimming: 2 bases; J trimming: 10 bases; junction bases outside the gene matches: 4. The V gene's germline CDR1 is MNHEY and CDR2 SVGAGI. The CDR3 sequence is CASSYPGTGVAFF. The CDR3 nucleotides read TGTGCCAGCAGTTACCCCGGGACAGGGGTAGCTTTCTTT.

The V call is TRBV20-1, the J call TRBJ2-3, with no clear D. Germline loops: CDR1 DFQATT, CDR2 SNEGSKA (reference sequence). The CDR3 has 11 residues. With 7 bases removed from V and 4 bases from J, the gap between germline ends came to 9 bases. CDR3 coding DNA: TGCAGTGGAGCGCTGTCAGATACGCAGTATTTT. It encodes CSGALSDTQYF.

The chain couples TRBV28 to TRBJ2-2; 10 bases agree with TRBD1. V was pared by 5 bases and J by 9 bases, with 9 bases of the junction left unmatched. This CDR3 contains 15 residues. Germline CDR1 and CDR2: MDHEN and SYDVKM. In DNA, the CDR3 is TGTGCCAGCAGTCCCCGGGACAGGGGAGGTAGGGAGCTGTTTTTT. Its translation is CASSPRDRGGRELFF.

The V gene is TRBV7-3, the J gene TRBJ1-1; no clear D. The CDR3 has 12 residues. The V end was cut by 6 bases, the J end by 11 bases, with 16 bases between. In germline, CDR1 is SGHTA, CDR2 FQGTGA. Written as DNA, the CDR3 is TGTGCCAGCAGTCGGGGAGGATCCGAGGCTTTCTTT. Protein sequence: CASSRGGSEAFF.

The V and J genes are TRBV6-5 and TRBJ1-3; possibly TRBD1 for D (6 bases). Germline values: CDR1 MNHEY, CDR2 SVGAGI. The CDR3 is 14 residues long. The ends were cut back, 6 bases at V and 2 bases at J, with 11 bases in the middle. As DNA, the CDR3 is TGTGCCAGCAGCGTAGGGGGAACTGGAAACACCATATATTTT. It codes for CASSVGGTGNTIYF.

This chain links TRBV6-6 with TRBJ2-7, with D unclear. The V gene lost 0 bases and the J gene lost 0 bases, with 12 bases spanning the gap. The CDR3 extends over 16 amino acids. Germline values: CDR1 MNHNY, CDR2 SVGAGI (reference sequence). CDR3 sequence: CASSYSNGPFSYEQYF. In DNA form, the CDR3 reads TGTGCCAGCAGTTACTCGAACGGGCCCTTCTCCTACGAGCAGTACTTC.

As to this clone: Distinct nucleotide sequences in the sample also encode this CDR3. The gene calls are TRBV19 and TRBJ2-3; 12 nucleotides match TRBD2. CDR1 is LNHDA and CDR2 is SQIVND in the germline V gene (reference sequence). This CDR3 has 16 residues. The trim removed 5 bases at V and 1 base at J, leaving 4 bases unmatched. Here the CDR3 DNA reads TGTGCCAGTAGTTCTCGGACTAGCGGGGGCACAGATACGCAGTATTTT. Its translation is CASSSRTSGGTDTQYF.

CDR3 coding DNA: TGTGCCAGCAGCTTAGACCCTGGACAGGGGAGGACTGAAGCTTTCTTT. Encoded protein: CASSLDPGQGRTEAFF. V gene TRBV7-9 combines with J gene TRBJ1-1; 9 bases are shared with TRBD1. Per germline, CDR1 SEHNR and CDR2 FQNEAQ (reference sequence). The CDR3 runs to 16 residues. The junction had 8 bases not matched to a gene; V was cut back by 1 base and J by 5 bases.

The rearrangement links TRBV6-1 to TRBJ2-1; D may correspond to TRBD1 or TRBD2 (6 bases each). CDR3 size: 12 residues. Trimming took off 7 bases at V and 7 bases at J, with 11 bases between the two ends. The germline V gene has CDR1 MNHNS and CDR2 SASEGT. This CDR3 reads CASTGDKNEQFF. For the CDR3, the DNA is TGTGCCAGCACGGGGGACAAGAATGAGCAGTTCTTC.

V and J are TRBV5-6 and TRBJ1-6; 10 nucleotides line up with TRBD1. Germline lookup yields CDR1 SGHDT and CDR2 YYEEEE. The CDR3 consists of 14 residues. Unmatched junction bases numbered 2, after V lost 4 bases and J lost 7 bases. The CDR3 spells CASSKTGGNSPLHF. The CDR3 DNA is TGTGCCAGCAGCAAGACAGGGGGCAATTCACCCCTCCACTTT.

As for this clone: Additional DNA sequences in this sample encode the identical CDR3. The chain carries TRBV5-1 and TRBJ2-2; D is ambiguous. CDR1 is SGHRS, CDR2 YFSETQ, per germline. Trimming shortened V by 5 bases and J by 1 base, and 6 bases separated the two germline ends. CDR3 size: 13 residues. Written as DNA, the CDR3 is TGCGCCAGCAGTTCTGGGAACACCGGGGAGCTGTTTTTT. Translation gives CASSSGNTGELFF.

The chain has TRBV29-1 and TRBJ2-2; 8 nucleotides line up with TRBD1. Germline V lookup: CDR1 SQVTM, CDR2 ANQGSEA. This CDR3 region has 14 residues. V lost 6 bases and J lost 7; bases outside the gene matches: 10. The CDR3 region is CSVKGQGRNGELFF. CDR3 coding DNA: TGCAGCGTAAAAGGACAGGGACGGAACGGGGAGCTGTTTTTT.

The chain recombines TRBV18 with TRBJ1-2; TRBD1 agrees at 9 bases. Trimming removed 3 bases from V and 7 bases from J; junction bases left unmatched: 6. The CDR3 extends over 14 amino acids. The germline V gene encodes CDR1 KGHSH and CDR2 LQKENI. DNA of the CDR3: TGTGCCAGCTCACCGTCGGGACAGGGATTTGGCTACACCTTC. Its protein is CASSPSGQGFGYTF.

The V and J genes are TRBV6-1 and TRBJ1-1; D is undetermined. Deletions cut 0 bases from V and 5 bases from J, with 7 bases between. Germline V gene lookup returns CDR1 MNHNS and CDR2 SASEGT. This CDR3 is built from 13 residues. DNA of the CDR3: TGTGCCAGCAGTGAAGCGCCGGGAACTGAAGCTTTCTTT. Protein sequence: CASSEAPGTEAFF.

The V and J genes are TRBV11-2 and TRBJ2-1; D may be TRBD2 (6 bases). The CDR3 runs to 16 residues. Germline lookup yields CDR1 SGHAT and CDR2 FQNNGV. V was shortened by 5 bases and J by 0 bases, with 14 bases between the two germline ends. CDR3 region: CASSPITGSSYNEQFF. The CDR3 DNA reads TGTGCCAGCAGCCCCATTACCGGGAGCTCCTACAATGAGCAGTTCTTC.

This chain uses TRBV10-3 with TRBJ2-3, with D perhaps TRBD1 (5 bases). Germline V CDR1 and CDR2: ENHRY, SYGVKD. The V end was cut by 4 bases, the J end by 0 bases, with 11 bases between. The CDR3 is made up of 15 amino acids. The CDR3 DNA reads as TGTGCCATCAGTGCAGGGTACTATAGCACAGATACGCAGTATTTT. Its protein product is CAISAGYYSTDTQYF.